These 18 T cell receptor beta chains came from one sample sequenced in a study of radiotherapy plus CTLA-4 blockade in lung cancer. Data came from immunoSEQ multiplex PCR; TCRdb stores just in-frame clones and leaves some out. Of roughly 98,000 clones listed, approximately 80% are singletons. Sample: peripheral blood, taken from a patient treated with radiotherapy plus ipilimumab. The receptors were gathered from a human donor with non-small cell lung cancer that progressed on radiotherapy plus ipilimumab.

The rearrangement uses TRBV4-3 and TRBJ1-2; D gene ambiguous. This CDR3 region has 15 residues. The germline V gene has CDR1 LGHNA and CDR2 YSLEER. The V end lost 0 bases, the J end lost 0 bases, and 8 bases lay between the germline ends. The CDR3 loop is CASSQDHHSNYGYTF. For the CDR3, the DNA is TGCGCCAGCAGCCAAGATCATCACTCTAACTATGGCTACACCTTC.

V and J are TRBV5-6 and TRBJ2-7; 8 bases agree with TRBD2. The CDR3 contains 15 residues. The germline V gene has CDR1 SGHDT and CDR2 YYEEEE. J was trimmed by 0 bases and V by 1 base; bases with no gene match: 3. CDR3 nucleotide sequence: TGTGCCAGCAGCTTGAGAGCGGGGGTCTCCTACGAGCAGTACTTC. As protein: CASSLRAGVSYEQYF. Complete variable domain (other parts from reference TRBV5-6 and TRBJ2-7): DAGVTQSPTHLIKTRGQQVTLRCSPKSGHDTVSWYQQALGQGPQFIFQYYEEEERQRGNFPDRFSGHQFPNYSSELNVNALLLGDSALYLCASSLRAGVSYEQYFGPGTRLTVT.

This chain connects TRBV9 to TRBJ2-1; the match to TRBD2 covers 15 bases. J lost 7 bases, V lost 3 bases, and 2 bases had no gene match. CDR1 SGDLS and CDR2 YYNGEE come from the germline V gene. The CDR3 has 15 amino acids. DNA for the CDR3: TGTGCCAGCAGCGCGGGACTAGCGGGAGGAAATGAGCAGTTCTTC. This gives the protein CASSAGLAGGNEQFF.

This clone has only one observation. This chain joins TRBV7-8 and TRBJ1-5; 7 nucleotides line up with TRBD1. The CDR3 spans 15 residues. J lost 0 bases, V lost 5 bases, and 4 bases had no gene match. Germline loops: CDR1 SGHVS, CDR2 FQNEAQ. CDR3 nucleotide sequence: TGTGCCAGCAGCCGGGACAGTTATAGCAATCAGCCCCAGCATTTT. This sequence encodes CASSRDSYSNQPQHF.

The V and J genes are TRBV7-9 and TRBJ2-7; D may match TRBD1 or TRBD2 (5 bases each). Germline-derived CDR1 and CDR2 are SEHNR and FQNEAQ (reference sequence). CDR3 length: 15 residues. V was cut by 2 bases and J by 2 bases, with 13 bases left in between. CDR3 sequence: CASSLPAMGAYEQYF. Here the CDR3 DNA reads TGTGCCAGCAGCTTACCAGCCATGGGGGCCTACGAGCAGTACTTC.

In this sample, this clone turned up once. J is TRBJ2-3 and V is TRBV7-9, with 7 bases that match TRBD1. J was trimmed by 3 bases and V by 3 bases; bases with no gene match: 9. Germline assignment: CDR1 SEHNR and CDR2 FQNEAQ (reference sequence). There are 16 residues in the CDR3. The CDR3 region has the DNA TGTGCCAGCAGCTTGGGGGCGACAGGGACGACAGATACGCAGTATTTT. This codes for CASSLGATGTTDTQYF.

The chain is built from TRBV7-8 and TRBJ2-1, with 10 bases that match TRBD2. The CDR3 has 14 amino acids. V lost 5 bases and J lost 8; bases outside the gene matches: 6. Germline V gives CDR1 SGHVS, CDR2 FQNEAQ. The DNA of the CDR3 is TGTGCCAGCAGCCCTCGGGGACTAGCGCATGAGCAGTTCTTC. It is translated as CASSPRGLAHEQFF.

This clone was counted between two and nine times. This chain uses TRBV7-2 with TRBJ1-1; TRBD1 aligns across 7 bases. The CDR3 is 15 amino acids. CDR1 and CDR2 (germline): SGHTA, FQGNSA. V was clipped by 5 bases and J by 5 bases; unmatched bases: 11. CDR3 sequence: CASSEPDREGTEAFF. The CDR3 DNA sequence: TGTGCCAGCAGCGAACCCGACAGGGAGGGGACTGAAGCTTTCTTT.

The gene calls are TRBV10-3 and TRBJ2-7; a weak D match, TRBD1 (6 bases). CDR3 length equals 15 residues. Trimming cost V 0 bases and J 9 bases, with 18 bases left between them. The V gene's germline CDR1 is ENHRY and CDR2 SYGVKD. CDR3 sequence: CAISESFRGESGQYF. CDR3 bases: TGTGCCATCAGTGAGTCATTCAGGGGCGAAAGTGGGCAGTACTTC.

The V call is TRBV6-5, the J call TRBJ2-3; TRBD1 agrees at 9 bases. The CDR3 sequence is 16 residues long. CDR1 is MNHEY and CDR2 is SVGAGI in the germline V gene. Trimming at V came to 2 bases and at J to 4 bases, leaving 7 bases not matched to a gene. The CDR3 sequence is CASSYLGQGGADTQYF. The CDR3 DNA sequence: TGTGCCAGCAGTTACCTGGGACAGGGTGGCGCAGATACGCAGTATTTT.

The rearrangement links TRBV18 to TRBJ2-1; 13 bases align to TRBD2. Per germline, CDR1 KGHSH and CDR2 LQKENI. V lost 1 base and J lost 9; bases outside the gene matches: 9. The CDR3 spans 17 residues. The CDR3 region has the DNA TGTGCCAGCTCACCACGGACTAGCGGGGGACTTACAACTGAGCAGTTCTTC. This gives the protein CASSPRTSGGLTTEQFF.

This clone has just a few counts. This chain connects TRBV6-1 to TRBJ2-2; D is perhaps TRBD1 (5 bases). The V end was cut by 4 bases, the J end by 1 base, with 10 bases between. The CDR3 has 15 amino acids. Germline V gene data show CDR1 as MNHNS and CDR2 as SASEGT. CDR3 DNA sequence: TGTGCCAGCAGTGCTGAGACAGTGAACACCGGGGAGCTGTTTTTT. Residues: CASSAETVNTGELFF.

The V and J genes are TRBV7-2 and TRBJ1-1, with 7 bases lining up with TRBD1. Germline lookup yields CDR1 SGHTA and CDR2 FQGNSA. The V segment lost 5 bases and the J segment 7 bases; nucleotides outside the gene matches: 4. CDR3 size: 12 residues. CDR3 sequence: CASSQGQVEAFF. CDR3 in DNA: TGTGCCAGCAGCCAAGGACAGGTTGAAGCTTTCTTT.

This clone has more than one count but fewer than ten. This CDR3 is CASSLAGSSGYTF. The DNA of the CDR3 is TGTGCCAGCAGCTTAGCGGGGTCAAGTGGCTACACCTTC. The chain has TRBV7-8 and TRBJ1-2; no firm D call. Germline assignment: CDR1 SGHVS and CDR2 FQNEAQ. Trimming pared 0 bases from V and 7 bases from J, leaving 9 bases between. CDR3 length: 13 amino acids.

This clone was seen only a few times. The chain has TRBV9 and TRBJ2-1, with 11 bases matching TRBD2. There are 15 residues in the CDR3. V lost 4 bases to trimming and J lost 6 bases; unmatched junction nucleotides: 6. The germline gives CDR1 SGDLS, CDR2 YYNGEE. The CDR3 DNA is TGTGCCAGCAGCCCGACTAGCGGGATGGGCAATGAGCAGTTCTTC. Amino acids: CASSPTSGMGNEQFF. Full variable domain (outside the CDR3, taken from reference TRBV9 and TRBJ2-1): DSGVTQTPKHLITATGQRVTLRCSPRSGDLSVYWYQQSLDQGLQFLIQYYNGEERAKGNILERFSAQQFPDLHSELNLSSLELGDSALYFCASSPTSGMGNEQFFGPGTRLTVL.

This rearrangement joins TRBV28 to TRBJ1-2; D is perhaps TRBD1 (5 bases). The CDR3 contains 22 residues. Trimming removed 5 bases from V and 6 bases from J, with 40 bases in between. Germline loops: CDR1 MDHEN, CDR2 SYDVKM. CDR3 sequence reads: CASSRVRWITRNGTPSSDGYTF. The CDR3 DNA reads as TGTGCCAGCAGTCGAGTCCGGTGGATTACCCGAAATGGGACGCCCTCTTCGGATGGCTACACCTTC.

As regards this clone: This specimen includes other DNA sequences encoding the same CDR3. This chain uses TRBV2 with TRBJ2-5; 13 positions match TRBD2. The germline V gene encodes CDR1 SNHLY and CDR2 FYNNEI. The V segment lost 6 bases and the J segment 5 bases; nucleotides outside the gene matches: 9. The CDR3 extends over 16 amino acids. In nucleotides, the CDR3 is TGTGCCAGCAGCCCCGGACTAGCGGGGGTCGGGGAGACCCAGTACTTC. It specifies CASSPGLAGVGETQYF.

The chain is built from TRBV15 and TRBJ2-7, with a possible D match to TRBD2 (5 bases). Trimming shortened V by 1 base and J by 5 bases, and 18 bases separated the two germline ends. CDR3 length: 16 residues. The V gene's germline CDR1 is LNHNV and CDR2 YYDKDF (reference sequence). CDR3 protein: CATSRGGSYRWDEQYF. CDR3 DNA sequence: TGTGCCACCAGCAGAGGAGGGAGCTACAGATGGGACGAGCAGTACTTC.